These 4 T cell receptor beta chains were all obtained from the same sample, sequenced in a study of control samples from healthy donors and cancer patients. Assay used: immunoSEQ multiplex PCR; TCRdb lists only in-frame clones, some missing. The profile covers 85,000 to 100,000 clones, with roughly 93% appearing a single time and 8% to 9.5% taken by the ten largest. Material for sequencing was blood. These receptors were taken from a man between 18 and 35 years old in good health.

The chain employs TRBV4-1 and TRBJ1-1; 9 nucleotides agree with TRBD1. V gave up 0 bases and J gave up 6 bases; unmatched junction bases: 11. The length of the CDR3 is 17 residues. CDR1 is MGHRA, CDR2 YSYEKL, per germline. The CDR3 region has the DNA TGCGCCAGCAGCCAAGATTGGCGGGACAGGGAGATCCCTGAAGCTTTCTTT. Its translation is CASSQDWRDREIPEAFF.

The genes are TRBV5-1 and TRBJ1-1, with D possibly being TRBD1 (5 bases). The CDR3 covers 16 residues. Deletions cut 1 base from V and 3 bases from J, with 16 bases between. Per the germline V gene, CDR1 is SGHRS and CDR2 is YFSETQ. The CDR3 protein is CASSLYIGTADTEAFF. The DNA for the CDR3 is TGCGCCAGCAGCTTGTATATCGGGACGGCGGACACTGAAGCTTTCTTT.

The chain couples TRBV6-1 to TRBJ1-6; D is ambiguous. V lost 4 bases to trimming and J lost 6 bases, with 16 bases between them. The V gene's germline CDR1 is MNHNS and CDR2 SASEGT. The CDR3 has 16 residues. The CDR3 sequence: CASSVVARTVNSPLHF. As DNA, the CDR3 is TGTGCCAGCAGTGTGGTGGCGCGGACCGTTAATTCACCCCTCCACTTT.

This clone was recorded only once. The chain recombines TRBV30 with TRBJ1-1; D might be TRBD1 (5 bases). V was shortened by 0 bases and J by 11 bases, with 10 bases between the two germline ends. The CDR3 consists of 11 residues. The germline gives CDR1 GTSNPN, CDR2 SVGIG (reference sequence). The CDR3 DNA reads as TGTGCCTGGAGTGTACGGGGGAAGGCTTTCTTT. Its translation is CAWSVRGKAFF. The full variable domain, with the rest looked up from reference TRBV30 and TRBJ1-1, is SQTIHQWPATLVQPVGSPLSLECTVEGTSNPNLYWYRQAAGRGLQLLFYSVGIGQISSEVPQNLSASRPQDRQFILSSKKLLLSDSGFYLCAWSVRGKAFFGQGTRLTVV.